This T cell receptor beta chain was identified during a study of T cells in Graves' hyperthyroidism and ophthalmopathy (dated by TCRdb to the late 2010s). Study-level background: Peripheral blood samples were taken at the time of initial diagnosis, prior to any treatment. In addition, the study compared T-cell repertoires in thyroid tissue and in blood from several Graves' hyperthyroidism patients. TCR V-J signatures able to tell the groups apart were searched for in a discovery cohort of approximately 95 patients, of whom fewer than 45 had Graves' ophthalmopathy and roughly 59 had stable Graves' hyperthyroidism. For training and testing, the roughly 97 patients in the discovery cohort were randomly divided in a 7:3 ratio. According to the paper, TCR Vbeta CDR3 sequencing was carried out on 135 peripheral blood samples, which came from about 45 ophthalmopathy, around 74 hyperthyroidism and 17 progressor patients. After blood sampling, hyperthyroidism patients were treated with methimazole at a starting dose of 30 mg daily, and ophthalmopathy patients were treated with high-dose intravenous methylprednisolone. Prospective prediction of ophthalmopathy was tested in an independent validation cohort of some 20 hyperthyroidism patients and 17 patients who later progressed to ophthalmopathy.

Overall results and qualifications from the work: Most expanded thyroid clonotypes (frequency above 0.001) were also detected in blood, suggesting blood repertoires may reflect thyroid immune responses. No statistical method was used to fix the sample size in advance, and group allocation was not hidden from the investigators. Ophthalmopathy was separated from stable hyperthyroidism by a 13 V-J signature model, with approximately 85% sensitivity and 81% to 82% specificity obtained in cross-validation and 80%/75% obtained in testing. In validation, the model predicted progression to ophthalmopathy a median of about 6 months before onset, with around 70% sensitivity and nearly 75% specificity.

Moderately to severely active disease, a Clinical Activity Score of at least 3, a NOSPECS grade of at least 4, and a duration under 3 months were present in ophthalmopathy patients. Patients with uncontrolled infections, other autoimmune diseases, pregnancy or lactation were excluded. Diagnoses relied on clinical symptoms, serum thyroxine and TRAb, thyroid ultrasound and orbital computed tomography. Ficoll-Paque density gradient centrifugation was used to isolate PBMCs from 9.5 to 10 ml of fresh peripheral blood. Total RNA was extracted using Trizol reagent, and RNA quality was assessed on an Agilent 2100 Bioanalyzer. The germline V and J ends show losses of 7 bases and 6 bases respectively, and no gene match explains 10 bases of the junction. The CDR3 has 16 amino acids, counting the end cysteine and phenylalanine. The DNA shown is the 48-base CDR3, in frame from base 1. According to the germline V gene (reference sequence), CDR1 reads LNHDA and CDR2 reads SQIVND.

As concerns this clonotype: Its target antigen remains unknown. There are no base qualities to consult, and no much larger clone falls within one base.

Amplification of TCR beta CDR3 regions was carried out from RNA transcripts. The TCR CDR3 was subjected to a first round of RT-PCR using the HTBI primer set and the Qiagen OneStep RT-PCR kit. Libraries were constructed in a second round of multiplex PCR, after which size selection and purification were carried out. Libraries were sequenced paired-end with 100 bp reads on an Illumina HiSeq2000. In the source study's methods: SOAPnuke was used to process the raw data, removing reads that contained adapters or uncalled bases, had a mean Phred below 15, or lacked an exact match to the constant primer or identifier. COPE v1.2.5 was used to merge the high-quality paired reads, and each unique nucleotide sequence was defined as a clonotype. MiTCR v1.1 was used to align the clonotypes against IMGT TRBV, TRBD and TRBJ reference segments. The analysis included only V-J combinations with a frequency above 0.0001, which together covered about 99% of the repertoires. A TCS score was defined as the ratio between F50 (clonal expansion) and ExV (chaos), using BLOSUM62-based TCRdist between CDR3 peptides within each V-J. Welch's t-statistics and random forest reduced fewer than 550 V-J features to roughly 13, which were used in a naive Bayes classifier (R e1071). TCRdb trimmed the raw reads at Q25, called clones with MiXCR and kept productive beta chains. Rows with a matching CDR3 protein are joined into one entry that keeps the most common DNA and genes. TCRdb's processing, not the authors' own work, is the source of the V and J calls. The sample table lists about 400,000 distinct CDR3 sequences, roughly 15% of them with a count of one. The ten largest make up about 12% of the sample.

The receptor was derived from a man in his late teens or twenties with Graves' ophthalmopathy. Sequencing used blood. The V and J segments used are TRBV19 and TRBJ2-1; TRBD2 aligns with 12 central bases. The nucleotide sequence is TGTGCCAGTAACTGGGTCCTAGCGGGAGGGGCCAATGAGCAGTTCTTC. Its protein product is CASNWVLAGGANEQFF.